This record looks at one T cell receptor beta chain sequence and its context. The sample belongs to a study of T cells expressing NK-cell markers. TCRdb reanalyzed the 5' RACE reads and collapses them to one entry per CDR3 protein, without DNA. The sample totals several thousand distinct CDR3 sequences. The source of this sequence is a man aged 18 to 69 in good health. The sample consisted of blood T cells: a sorted CD56 or NKG2C T cell subset, CD4+ or CD8+ T cells, or bulk PBMC T cells (not recorded which).

The CDR3 region is CASSEDSTYEQYF. The V and J genes are TRBV6-1 and TRBJ2-7. The CDR3 is 13 residues long. Germline V gives CDR1 MNHNS, CDR2 SASEGT.